Sequencing of this T cell receptor beta chain was carried out in a study of technical replicates of blood from several donors. Using immunoSEQ multiplex PCR, the repertoire was profiled, and TCRdb retains in-frame clones only, with some absent. The data hold roughly 87,000 clones, with 91% observed a single time. This clone was seen a few times. CDR1 and CDR2 from the germline V gene are SNHLY and FYNNEI. Trimming shortened V by 9 bases and J by 2 bases, and 14 bases separated the two germline ends. The CDR3 contains 13 residues. J is TRBJ2-7 and V is TRBV2, with D unclear. This clonotype was obtained from a human donor in good health. Sequencing was carried out using T cells isolated from PBMCs. CDR3: CASGEEHTYEQYF. The CDR3 coding sequence is TGTGCCAGTGGTGAGGAACACACCTACGAGCAGTACTTC.